A selection of T cell receptor beta chains follows, all from one sample in a study of cytomegalovirus exposure and HLA in healthy donors. Sequencing was performed with immunoSEQ multiplex PCR; in TCRdb, only in-frame clones are kept and a portion is missing. The top ten hold around 1.7% of the sample, which has about 200,000 clones, 65% to 85% seen once. Sample: PBMCs. The receptors derive from a man in his fifties in good health and CMV-seronegative. Both conserved end residues are part of each CDR3. Fields, in order: J gene, D gene, clone size, V gene, CDR3 DNA, CDR3 protein. A D gene is named only where the DNA matches it firmly. Some rows have no size entry. The others give once, few or many, or a class for an expanded clone.

J gene: TRBJ2-2; D gene: TRBD1; clone size: -; V gene: TRBV7-9; CDR3 DNA: TGTGCCAGCAGACAGGGGAAAGATGTCGGGGAGCTGTTTTTT; CDR3 protein: CASRQGKDVGELFF
J gene: TRBJ2-1; D gene: TRBD2; clone size: -; V gene: TRBV7-9; CDR3 DNA: TGTGCCATCCCGGGACAGGTGGGACTAGCGGGCGGTGATGAGCAGTTCTTC; CDR3 protein: CAIPGQVGLAGGDEQFF
J gene: TRBJ2-7; D gene: -; clone size: -; V gene: TRBV23-1; CDR3 DNA: TGCGCCACCAGTCGCGCCTACCCGAGCTCCTACGAGCAGTACTTC; CDR3 protein: CATSRAYPSSYEQYF
J gene: TRBJ2-5; D gene: -; clone size: -; V gene: TRBV28; CDR3 DNA: TGTGCCAGCAGTTTAAACGGGGAGACCCAGTACTTC; CDR3 protein: CASSLNGETQYF
J gene: TRBJ2-5; D gene: TRBD2; clone size: -; V gene: TRBV2; CDR3 DNA: TGTGCCAGCAGGGCCTCCGGGACTAGCGGGAGGGGGGAGACCCAGTACTTC; CDR3 protein: CASRASGTSGRGETQYF
J gene: TRBJ2-3; D gene: TRBD2; clone size: -; V gene: TRBV5-6; CDR3 DNA: TGTGCCAGCAGCTCCGGGGGAGGGCTGGACACAGATACGCAGTATTTT; CDR3 protein: CASSSGGGLDTDTQYF
J gene: TRBJ2-2; D gene: TRBD1; clone size: -; V gene: TRBV27; CDR3 DNA: TGTGCCAGCAGTTCCTTGGACAGGGGCACCGGGGAGCTGTTTTTT; CDR3 protein: CASSSLDRGTGELFF
J gene: TRBJ2-7; D gene: TRBD2; clone size: -; V gene: TRBV28; CDR3 DNA: TGTGCCAGCACCTTGGGGACTAGCGGGAGGGTCTACGAGCAGTACTTC; CDR3 protein: CASTLGTSGRVYEQYF
J gene: TRBJ2-2; D gene: TRBD1; clone size: once; V gene: TRBV18; CDR3 DNA: TGTGCCAGCTCACCACCGGGACAGGCAACGAACACCGGGGAGCTGTTTTTT; CDR3 protein: CASSPPGQATNTGELFF
J gene: TRBJ2-2; D gene: -; clone size: -; V gene: TRBV4-1; CDR3 DNA: TGCGCCAGCAGCGAACGCCGGGGTACGAACACCGGGGAGCTGTTTTTT; CDR3 protein: CASSERRGTNTGELFF
J gene: TRBJ2-7; D gene: -; clone size: -; V gene: TRBV6-5; CDR3 DNA: TGTGCCAGCAGTTATTCTTTAGCAGAGGTTGACGAGCAGTACTTC; CDR3 protein: CASSYSLAEVDEQYF
J gene: TRBJ2-2; D gene: -; clone size: -; V gene: TRBV5-4; CDR3 DNA: TGTGCCAGCAGTTATGACTCCTTGAACACCGGGGAGCTGTTTTTT; CDR3 protein: CASSYDSLNTGELFF
J gene: TRBJ2-7; D gene: TRBD1; clone size: -; V gene: TRBV5-1; CDR3 DNA: TGCGCCAGCAGCTATTCGACAGGGATAGGGGAGCAGTACTTC; CDR3 protein: CASSYSTGIGEQYF
J gene: TRBJ1-1; D gene: -; clone size: -; V gene: TRBV5-1; CDR3 DNA: TGCGCCAGCAGCCCTGGGGGGGGATGGAACACTGAAGCTTTCTTT; CDR3 protein: CASSPGGGWNTEAFF
J gene: TRBJ2-7; D gene: TRBD1; clone size: -; V gene: TRBV27; CDR3 DNA: TGTGCCAGCAGTACGACAGGGACATTACGCGAGCAGTACTTC; CDR3 protein: CASSTTGTLREQYF
J gene: TRBJ2-3; D gene: TRBD1; clone size: few; V gene: TRBV7-3; CDR3 DNA: TGTGCCAGCAGCCGACAGGGGATAGGCATTAGCACAGATACGCAGTATTTT; CDR3 protein: CASSRQGIGISTDTQYF
J gene: TRBJ1-1; D gene: -; clone size: few; V gene: TRBV30; CDR3 DNA: TGTGCCTGGAGTGAACAGCCGAACACTGAAGCTTTCTTT; CDR3 protein: CAWSEQPNTEAFF
J gene: TRBJ2-3; D gene: TRBD2; clone size: -; V gene: TRBV10-1; CDR3 DNA: TGCGCCAGCAGTGATCGACTAGCGGGAGGGGATACGCAGTATTTT; CDR3 protein: CASSDRLAGGDTQYF
J gene: TRBJ1-6; D gene: -; clone size: -; V gene: TRBV30; CDR3 DNA: TGTGCCTGGAGTGTACTTGTAACTAATTCACCCCTCCACTTT; CDR3 protein: CAWSVLVTNSPLHF
J gene: TRBJ2-1; D gene: -; clone size: -; V gene: TRBV5-1; CDR3 DNA: TGCGCCAGCAGCTTGGGGGGCGGGATCTACAATGAGCAGTTCTTC; CDR3 protein: CASSLGGGIYNEQFF
J gene: TRBJ1-1; D gene: TRBD1; clone size: -; V gene: TRBV10-3; CDR3 DNA: TGTGCCATCAGTGAGTCCGGGACAGCGAACACTGAAGCTTTCTTT; CDR3 protein: CAISESGTANTEAFF
J gene: TRBJ2-1; D gene: TRBD1; clone size: few; V gene: TRBV6-1; CDR3 DNA: TGTGCCAGCACAAAGACAGGGGTGGGGAATGAGCAGTTCTTC; CDR3 protein: CASTKTGVGNEQFF
J gene: TRBJ1-2; D gene: -; clone size: -; V gene: TRBV18; CDR3 DNA: TGTGCCAGCTCGCCGGAGGGCAGGGCTTCTGGCTACACCTTC; CDR3 protein: CASSPEGRASGYTF
J gene: TRBJ2-7; D gene: -; clone size: once; V gene: TRBV28; CDR3 DNA: TGTGCCAGCAGCCTTACCGGGTCTCCCGACGAGCAGTACTTC; CDR3 protein: CASSLTGSPDEQYF
J gene: TRBJ1-1; D gene: TRBD1; clone size: -; V gene: TRBV7-9; CDR3 DNA: TGTGCCACCAAGAGAGGGGGCGCGCACACTGAAGCTTTCTTT; CDR3 protein: CATKRGGAHTEAFF
J gene: TRBJ1-1; D gene: -; clone size: -; V gene: TRBV30; CDR3 DNA: TGTGCCTACGGAGGACGCACTGAAGCTTTCTTT; CDR3 protein: CAYGGRTEAFF
J gene: TRBJ2-4; D gene: -; clone size: -; V gene: TRBV21-1; CDR3 DNA: TGTGCCAGCAGCAAGGAATGGACTAGCGGGAGGGGCCGAGACATTCAGTACTTC; CDR3 protein: CASSKEWTSGRGRDIQYF
J gene: TRBJ1-1; D gene: TRBD1; clone size: few; V gene: TRBV11-1; CDR3 DNA: TGTGCCAGCAGCTTAGGCAGGGGGTATGAAGCTTTCTTT; CDR3 protein: CASSLGRGYEAFF
J gene: TRBJ1-1; D gene: -; clone size: -; V gene: TRBV5-6; CDR3 DNA: TGTGCCAGCAGCCCGCGGGGGAGGACGAACACTGAAGCTTTCTTT; CDR3 protein: CASSPRGRTNTEAFF
J gene: TRBJ2-7; D gene: TRBD1; clone size: -; V gene: TRBV10-2; CDR3 DNA: TGCGCCAGCAGTGAAGACAGGGGGTACGAGCAGTACTTC; CDR3 protein: CASSEDRGYEQYF
J gene: TRBJ2-7; D gene: -; clone size: -; V gene: TRBV2; CDR3 DNA: TGTGCCAGCAGACAACCCAGGGTGGGATTCGACTACGAGCAGTACTTC; CDR3 protein: CASRQPRVGFDYEQYF
J gene: TRBJ2-7; D gene: TRBD1; clone size: -; V gene: TRBV27; CDR3 DNA: TGTGCCAGCAGCTTCCGGGACAGCCTTGTAGAGCAGTACTTC; CDR3 protein: CASSFRDSLVEQYF
J gene: TRBJ2-2; D gene: TRBD2; clone size: -; V gene: TRBV5-1; CDR3 DNA: TGCGCCAGCAGCAAGACTAGCGGGAGTATTCGGAACACCGGGGAGCTGTTTTTT; CDR3 protein: CASSKTSGSIRNTGELFF
J gene: TRBJ1-1; D gene: -; clone size: -; V gene: TRBV5-4; CDR3 DNA: TGTGCCAGCAGCTTGGACAGGGTGGTTAGGAACACTGAAGCTTTCTTT; CDR3 protein: CASSLDRVVRNTEAFF
J gene: TRBJ2-4; D gene: -; clone size: -; V gene: TRBV25-1; CDR3 DNA: TGTGCCAGCAGTGAAAAGGGACTAGCCAAAAACATTCAGTACTTC; CDR3 protein: CASSEKGLAKNIQYF
J gene: TRBJ1-5; D gene: TRBD1; clone size: -; V gene: TRBV29-1; CDR3 DNA: TGCAGCGTCCTGACAGGGTCGAATCAGCCCCAGCATTTT; CDR3 protein: CSVLTGSNQPQHF
J gene: TRBJ2-1; D gene: TRBD2; clone size: -; V gene: TRBV9; CDR3 DNA: TGTGCCAGCAGCGTAGCCCCTCTAGCGGGCTCCTACAATGAGCAGTTCTTC; CDR3 protein: CASSVAPLAGSYNEQFF
J gene: TRBJ1-4; D gene: -; clone size: -; V gene: TRBV6-5; CDR3 DNA: TGTGCCAGCGCCCAGCTGGGGGAAGGGGGTGAAAAACTGTTTTTT; CDR3 protein: CASAQLGEGGEKLFF
J gene: TRBJ2-7; D gene: -; clone size: -; V gene: TRBV5-8; CDR3 DNA: TGTGCCAGCAGCTTGCGCAGGTCGCTAGAGCAGTACTTC; CDR3 protein: CASSLRRSLEQYF
J gene: TRBJ2-1; D gene: TRBD2; clone size: once; V gene: TRBV18; CDR3 DNA: TGTGCCAGCTCACCGCCGGGACTAGCGGGGAGCTCCTACAATGAGCAGTTCTTC; CDR3 protein: CASSPPGLAGSSYNEQFF
J gene: TRBJ1-1; D gene: TRBD1; clone size: -; V gene: TRBV29-1; CDR3 DNA: TGCAGCCACGGACAGGGGTCCCCGAACACTGAAGCTTTCTTT; CDR3 protein: CSHGQGSPNTEAFF
J gene: TRBJ2-5; D gene: -; clone size: -; V gene: TRBV6-6; CDR3 DNA: TGTGCCAGCAGCGCCCGGGCGGGAATGGGGGAGACCCAGTACTTC; CDR3 protein: CASSARAGMGETQYF
J gene: TRBJ2-1; D gene: -; clone size: few; V gene: TRBV11-2; CDR3 DNA: TGTGCCAGCATCCTAGACAGCAATGAGCAGTTCTTC; CDR3 protein: CASILDSNEQFF
J gene: TRBJ2-2; D gene: -; clone size: -; V gene: TRBV7-9; CDR3 DNA: TGTGCCAGCAGCTTCCAGGGAGGCACCGGGGAGCTGTTTTTT; CDR3 protein: CASSFQGGTGELFF
J gene: TRBJ2-5; D gene: TRBD1; clone size: -; V gene: TRBV5-1; CDR3 DNA: TGCGCCAGCAGCTTCCGCGAGGGGGCGGCGGAGACCCAGTACTTC; CDR3 protein: CASSFREGAAETQYF